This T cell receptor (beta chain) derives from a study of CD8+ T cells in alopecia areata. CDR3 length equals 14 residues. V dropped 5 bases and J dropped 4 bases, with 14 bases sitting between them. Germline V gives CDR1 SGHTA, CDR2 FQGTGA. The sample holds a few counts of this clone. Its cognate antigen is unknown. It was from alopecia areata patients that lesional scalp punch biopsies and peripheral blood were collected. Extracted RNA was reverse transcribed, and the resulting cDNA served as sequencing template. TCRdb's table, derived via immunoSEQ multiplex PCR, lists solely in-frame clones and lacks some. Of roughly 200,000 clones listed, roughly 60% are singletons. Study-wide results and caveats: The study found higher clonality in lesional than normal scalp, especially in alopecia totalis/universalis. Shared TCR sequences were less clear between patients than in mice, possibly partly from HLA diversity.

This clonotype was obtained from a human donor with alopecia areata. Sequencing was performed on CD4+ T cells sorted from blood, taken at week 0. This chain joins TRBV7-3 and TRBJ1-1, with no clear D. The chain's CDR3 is CASSSQEGGTEAFF. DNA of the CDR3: TGTGCCAGCAGCAGCCAGGAAGGAGGCACTGAAGCTTTCTTT. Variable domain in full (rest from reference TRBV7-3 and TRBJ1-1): GAGVSQTPSNKVTEKGKYVELRCDPISGHTALYWYRQSLGQGPEFLIYFQGTGAADDSGLPNDRFFAVRPEGSVSTLKIQRTERGDSAVYLCASSSQEGGTEAFFGQGTRLTVV.